The source of this T cell receptor (beta chain) is a study of blood T cell repertoires in COVID-19. Study-level information: The United States, Italy and Spain supplied acute and convalescent COVID-19 samples. The cDNA or gDNA used as material had been derived from T cells, B-cell-depleted T cells, or PBMCs.

This CDR3 is 13 amino acids long. Per the germline V gene, CDR1 is MNHEY and CDR2 is SMNVEV (reference sequence). V was clipped by 5 bases and J by 4 bases; unmatched bases: 4. In the authors' workflow: Cell counts per sample came from amplifying reference gene primers. The method was immunoSEQ multiplex PCR; TCRdb's version includes in-frame clones alone and lacks a portion of them. D and trimming come from the DNA, and the V and J calls and clone size come from that table. The sample has more than 150,000 clones, about 89% seen once. The chain combines TRBV27 with TRBJ1-1; TRBD1 agrees at 7 bases. The sample comprised peripheral blood. The TCR originated in a man aged 40-55 years with acute or convalescent COVID-19. CDR3 DNA sequence: TGTGCCAGCAGTAGACAGGGAGTCACTGAAGCTTTCTTT. It yields the protein CASSRQGVTEAFF.